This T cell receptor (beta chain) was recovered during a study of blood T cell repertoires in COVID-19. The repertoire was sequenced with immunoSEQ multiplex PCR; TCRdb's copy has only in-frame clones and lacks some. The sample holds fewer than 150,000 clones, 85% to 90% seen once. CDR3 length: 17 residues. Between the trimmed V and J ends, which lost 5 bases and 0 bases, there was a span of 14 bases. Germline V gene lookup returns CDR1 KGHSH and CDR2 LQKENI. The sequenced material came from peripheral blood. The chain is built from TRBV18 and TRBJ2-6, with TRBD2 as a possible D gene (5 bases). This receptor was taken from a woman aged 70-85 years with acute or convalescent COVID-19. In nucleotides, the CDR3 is TGTGCCAGCTCATTGGGAGTGGCCAGCTCTGGGGCCAACGTCCTGACTTTC. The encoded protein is CASSLGVASSGANVLTF.